The 24 T cell receptor beta chains given below trace back to one sample, sequenced in a study of PD-1 blockade in classical Hodgkin lymphoma. The time point denotes: newly diagnosed, previously untreated cHL patient sample. Purification of CD4+ T cells from thawed PBMCs was performed via magnetic negative selection. Sequencing used immunoSEQ multiplex PCR; TCRdb keeps in-frame clones, though not all of them. Seen here are about 32,000 clones, about 88% observed once, and the top ten hold 1.2%. Sequencing input: CD4+ T cells from blood. The receptor set was obtained from a human donor with classical Hodgkin lymphoma.

This chain uses TRBV5-5 with TRBJ1-2; a possible D gene is TRBD1 (6 bases). V shed 6 bases and J shed 1 base, with 19 bases lying between them. The CDR3 has 16 amino acids. Germline V lookup: CDR1 SGHKS, CDR2 YYEKEE (reference sequence). The CDR3 DNA follows: TGTGCCAGCATACGTGCCGAAGGGACAATTAACTATGGCTACACCTTC. It codes for CASIRAEGTINYGYTF.

This chain joins TRBV5-1 and TRBJ2-5; 9 nucleotides align to TRBD2. Per germline, CDR1 SGHRS and CDR2 YFSETQ. Trimming took 4 bases from V and 5 from J; bases not matched to a gene: 12. The CDR3 contains 16 residues. The CDR3 reads CASSRNGIAGAETQYF. The CDR3 coding sequence is TGCGCCAGCAGCCGTAACGGGATAGCGGGAGCGGAGACCCAGTACTTC.

This chain connects TRBV19 to TRBJ2-5; D might be TRBD1 or TRBD2, each matching 5 bases. Germline V gene data show CDR1 as LNHDA and CDR2 as SQIVND (reference sequence). V was cut by 3 bases and J by 5 bases, with 16 bases left in between. This CDR3 is built from 15 residues. The CDR3 bases are TGTGCCAGTAGTATTCTCCCAGGGAGTACTGAGACCCAGTACTTC. It yields the protein CASSILPGSTETQYF.

The rearrangement uses TRBV27 and TRBJ2-2, with TRBD2 matching 10 bases. The CDR3 totals 16 residues. Looked up from germline, CDR1 is MNHEY and CDR2 is SMNVEV (reference sequence). Trimming at V came to 0 bases and at J to 5 bases, leaving 3 bases not matched to a gene. The CDR3 DNA follows: TGTGCCAGCAGTTTATCGCTGACTAGCGGGACCGGGGAGCTGTTTTTT. Translated, it gives CASSLSLTSGTGELFF.

The chain uses TRBV28 and TRBJ2-7; 8 positions agree with TRBD2. From germline, CDR1 is MDHEN and CDR2 SYDVKM. Trimming at V came to 10 bases and at J to 0 bases, leaving 5 bases not matched to a gene. The length of the CDR3 is 13 residues. The chain's CDR3 is CANGGRSSYEQYF. DNA for the CDR3: TGTGCCAACGGCGGGAGGAGCTCCTACGAGCAGTACTTC.

The CDR3 spells CASSDTPSNTEAFF. The CDR3 region has the DNA TGTGCCAGCTCAGACACCCCCTCGAACACTGAAGCTTTCTTT. The V call is TRBV18, the J call TRBJ1-1; D is undetermined. Germline CDR1 KGHSH, CDR2 LQKENI. Trimming took 5 bases from V and 1 from J, leaving 11 bases between them. This CDR3 is built from 14 residues.

This chain uses TRBV28 with TRBJ2-7, with D unresolved. CDR1 MDHEN and CDR2 SYDVKM come from the germline V gene. V lost 3 bases and J lost 7, with 13 bases in between. The length of the CDR3 is 13 residues. This CDR3 is CASSFGSPREQYF. The CDR3 bases are TGTGCCAGCAGTTTCGGCTCACCCCGTGAGCAGTACTTC. The full variable domain, rest sourced from reference TRBV28 and TRBJ2-7, is DVKVTQSSRYLVKRTGEKVFLECVQDMDHENMFWYRQDPGLGLRLIYFSYDVKMKEKGDIPEGYSVSREKKERFSLILESASTNQTSMYLCASSFGSPREQYFGPGTRLTVT.

The chain employs TRBV18 and TRBJ2-2; 7 bases map to TRBD1. The CDR3 has 15 amino acids. Trimming took 3 bases from V and 3 from J; bases not matched to a gene: 4. Germline V gene data show CDR1 as KGHSH and CDR2 as LQKENI. CDR3 bases: TGTGCCAGCTCACCCGACAGGGACCACACCGGGGAGCTGTTTTTT. Its protein product is CASSPDRDHTGELFF.

The rearrangement uses TRBV7-9 and TRBJ1-2; 7 bases map to TRBD1. There are 16 residues in the CDR3. Germline CDR1 is SEHNR and CDR2 is FQNEAQ (reference sequence). After removal of 0 bases from V and 0 bases from J, the junction contained 4 bases not matched to a gene. For the CDR3, the DNA is TGTGCCAGCAGCTTAGCGGCAGGGACAGCTAACTATGGCTACACCTTC. Its translation: CASSLAAGTANYGYTF.

This chain uses TRBV10-3 with TRBJ2-7, with 9 bases matching TRBD2. CDR1 and CDR2 (germline): ENHRY, SYGVKD. The trim removed 2 bases at V and 0 bases at J, leaving 5 bases unmatched. The CDR3 covers 16 residues. The CDR3 bases are TGTGCCATCAGTGAGAAGGGTAGCGGGGGCTCCTACGAGCAGTACGTC. This gives the protein CAISEKGSGGSYEQYV.

This chain links TRBV10-3 with TRBJ2-7; 8 nucleotides agree with TRBD1. The CDR3 consists of 13 residues. With 2 bases clipped from V and 7 bases from J, the junction kept 4 bases outside the gene matches. Germline assignment: CDR1 ENHRY and CDR2 SYGVKD. The chain's CDR3 is CAISEQGAEEQYF. DNA of the CDR3: TGTGCCATCAGTGAGCAGGGGGCCGAGGAGCAGTACTTC.

This rearrangement joins TRBV29-1 to TRBJ2-3; D call uncertain. The germline gives CDR1 SQVTM, CDR2 ANQGSEA. V was trimmed by 5 bases and J by 0 bases, leaving 9 bases between them. The CDR3 consists of 13 residues. The CDR3 sequence is CSVKGLSTDTQYF. The CDR3 nucleotides are TGCAGCGTTAAAGGGCTCAGCACAGATACGCAGTATTTT.

The gene calls are TRBV7-9 and TRBJ1-5; 8 bases align to TRBD1. V lost 5 bases and J lost 3; bases outside the gene matches: 6. This CDR3 contains 15 residues. CDR1 is SEHNR and CDR2 is FQNEAQ in the germline V gene (reference sequence). This CDR3 reads CASSPGQGANQPQHF. In nucleotides, the CDR3 is TGTGCCAGCAGCCCGGGGCAGGGGGCCAATCAGCCCCAGCATTTT.

The CDR3 DNA follows: TGTGCCAGCAGCCCACCCCGCATAGGGAGGTATTTT. It specifies CASSPPRIGRYF. The rearrangement uses TRBV7-2 and TRBJ2-3; D is perhaps TRBD2 (5 bases). The V end lost 5 bases, the J end lost 14 bases, and 17 bases lay between the germline ends. The CDR3 contains 12 residues. Germline V gene sequence: CDR1 SGHTA, CDR2 FQGNSA.

This chain connects TRBV4-1 to TRBJ1-2; no clear D gene. CDR1 is MGHRA, CDR2 YSYEKL, per germline. This CDR3 is built from 15 residues. Trimming left V 3 bases short and J 0 bases short, with 11 bases between. The CDR3 DNA reads as TGCGCCAGCAGCCATGTATCCATAGCTAACTATGGCTACACCTTC. As protein: CASSHVSIANYGYTF.

The V gene is TRBV9, the J gene TRBJ2-5, with 8 bases lining up with TRBD2. Germline loops: CDR1 SGDLS, CDR2 YYNGEE. The V gene end was trimmed by 3 bases and the J gene end by 5 bases; junction bases not matched to a gene: 9. CDR3 length equals 15 residues. The DNA for the CDR3 is TGTGCCAGCAGCGGACCGGGACTAGTCGGGGAGACCCAGTACTTC. This gives the protein CASSGPGLVGETQYF.

V gene TRBV4-2 combines with J gene TRBJ2-2; TRBD2 might be the D (5 bases). CDR3 length: 16 residues. With 6 bases removed from V and 4 bases from J, the gap between germline ends came to 18 bases. Germline CDR1 LGHNA, CDR2 YNFKEQ. The CDR3 is CASSYVVAGGTGELFF. The CDR3 DNA follows: TGTGCCAGCAGTTACGTGGTAGCCGGAGGCACCGGGGAGCTGTTTTTT.

V gene TRBV28 combines with J gene TRBJ2-7; D is possibly TRBD1 or TRBD2 (5 bases each). CDR1 MDHEN and CDR2 SYDVKM come from the germline V gene. Between the trimmed V and J ends, which lost 6 bases and 3 bases, there was a span of 15 bases. The CDR3 length is 14 residues. The CDR3 DNA sequence: TGTGCCAGCAGACGGGACCTAACGGGCTACGAGCAGTACTTC. It specifies CASRRDLTGYEQYF. Full variable domain (rest looked up from reference TRBV28 and TRBJ2-7): DVKVTQSSRYLVKRTGEKVFLECVQDMDHENMFWYRQDPGLGLRLIYFSYDVKMKEKGDIPEGYSVSREKKERFSLILESASTNQTSMYLCASRRDLTGYEQYFGPGTRLTVT.

This clone appeared a few times. J is TRBJ2-4 and V is TRBV29-1, with TRBD2 matching over 9 bases. V lost 7 bases and J lost 8; bases outside the gene matches: 12. The CDR3 consists of 14 residues. The germline V gene encodes CDR1 SQVTM and CDR2 ANQGSEA. CDR3 sequence (DNA): TGCAGCGCGGTCGGTAGCGGGAGTGGATACATTCAGTACTTC. Translating gives CSAVGSGSGYIQYF. The whole variable domain, filled in from reference TRBV29-1 and TRBJ2-4, reads SAVISQKPSRDICQRGTSLTIQCQVDSQVTMMFWYRQQPGQSLTLIATANQGSEATYESGFVIDKFPISRPNLTFSTLTVSNMSPEDSSIYLCSAVGSGSGYIQYFGAGTRLSVL.

The sample holds one count of this clone. V is TRBV7-3 and J is TRBJ2-6, with 9 bases matching TRBD1. V trimming: 1 base; J trimming: 0 bases; junction bases outside the gene matches: 7. The CDR3 is 19 amino acids. Germline loops: CDR1 SGHTA, CDR2 FQGTGA. The CDR3 loop is CASSLRGWTGVSGANVLTF. As DNA, the CDR3 is TGTGCCAGCAGCTTAAGAGGTTGGACAGGGGTCTCTGGGGCCAACGTCCTGACTTTC.

The chain carries TRBV5-1 and TRBJ1-2, with 8 bases that match TRBD1. CDR3 length equals 16 residues. The V and J ends lost 4 bases and 5 bases, in that order; junction bases with no gene match: 13. CDR1 and CDR2 (germline): SGHRS, YFSETQ. This chain's CDR3 is CASSRTGQGQIYGYTF. For the CDR3, the DNA is TGCGCCAGCAGCCGGACCGGACAGGGTCAGATTTATGGCTACACCTTC.

This chain joins TRBV7-9 and TRBJ2-1; possibly TRBD2 for D (5 bases). This CDR3 spans 15 amino acids. Trimming took 5 bases from V and 4 from J, leaving 15 bases between them. Per germline, CDR1 SEHNR and CDR2 FQNEAQ (reference sequence). CDR3 DNA sequence: TGTGCCAGCAGCCCCGGGATAACTACTTACAATGAGCAGTTCTTC. Translation gives CASSPGITTYNEQFF.

This clone was detected only once. The genes are TRBV18 and TRBJ1-1; a weak D match, TRBD1 (5 bases). The CDR3 contains 14 residues. V lost 4 bases and J 4 bases, leaving 13 bases between the germline ends. The V gene's germline CDR1 is KGHSH and CDR2 LQKENI. CDR3 in amino acids: CASSRGSEPTEAFF. CDR3 in DNA: TGTGCCAGCTCACGGGGGAGCGAGCCCACTGAAGCTTTCTTT.

The chain has TRBV27 and TRBJ2-2; TRBD2 aligns across 7 bases. In germline, CDR1 is MNHEY, CDR2 SMNVEV (reference sequence). V was clipped by 5 bases and J by 3 bases; unmatched bases: 15. The CDR3 length is 18 residues. As DNA, the CDR3 is TGTGCCAGCAGTCCCGACTTTCCGGGAGGCCGGGACACCGGGGAGCTGTTTTTT. Encoded protein: CASSPDFPGGRDTGELFF.